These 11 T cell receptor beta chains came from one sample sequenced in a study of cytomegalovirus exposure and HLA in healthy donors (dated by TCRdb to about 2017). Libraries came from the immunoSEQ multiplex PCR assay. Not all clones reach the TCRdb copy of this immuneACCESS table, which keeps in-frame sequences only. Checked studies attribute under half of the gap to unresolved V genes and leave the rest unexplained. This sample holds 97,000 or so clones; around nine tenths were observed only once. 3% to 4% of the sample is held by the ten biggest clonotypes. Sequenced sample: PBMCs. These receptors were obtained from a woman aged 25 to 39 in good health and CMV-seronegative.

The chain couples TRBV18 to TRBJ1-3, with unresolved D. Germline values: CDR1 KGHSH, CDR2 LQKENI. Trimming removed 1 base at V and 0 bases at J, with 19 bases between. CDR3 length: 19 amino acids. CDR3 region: CASSPRGPGSTNSGNTIYF. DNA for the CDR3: TGTGCCAGCTCACCACGGGGTCCGGGGTCGACTAACTCTGGAAACACCATATATTTT. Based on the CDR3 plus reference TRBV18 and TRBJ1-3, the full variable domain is NAGVMQNPRHLVRRRGQEARLRCSPMKGHSHVYWYRQLPEEGLKFMVYLQKENIIDESGMPKERFSAEFPKEGPSILRIQQVVRGDSAAYFCASSPRGPGSTNSGNTIYFGEGSWLTVV.

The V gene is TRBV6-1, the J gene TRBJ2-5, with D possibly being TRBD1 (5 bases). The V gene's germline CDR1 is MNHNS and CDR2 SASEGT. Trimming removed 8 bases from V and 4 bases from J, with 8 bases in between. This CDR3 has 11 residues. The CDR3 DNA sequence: TGTGCCAGCGGCAGGGCAGAGACCCAGTACTTC. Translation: CASGRAETQYF.

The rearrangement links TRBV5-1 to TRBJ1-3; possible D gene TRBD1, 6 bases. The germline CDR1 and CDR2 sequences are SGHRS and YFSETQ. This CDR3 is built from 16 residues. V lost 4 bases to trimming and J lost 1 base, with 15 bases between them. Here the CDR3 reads CASSLGQSASGNTIYF. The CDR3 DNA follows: TGCGCCAGCAGCCTAGGACAGTCTGCTTCTGGAAACACCATATATTTT.

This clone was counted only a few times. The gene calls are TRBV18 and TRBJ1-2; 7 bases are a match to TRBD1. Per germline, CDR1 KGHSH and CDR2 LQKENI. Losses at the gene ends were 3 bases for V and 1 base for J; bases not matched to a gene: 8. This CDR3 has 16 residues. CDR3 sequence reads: CASSPGGTELNYGYTF. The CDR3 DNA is TGTGCCAGCTCACCGGGCGGGACAGAGCTTAACTATGGCTACACCTTC. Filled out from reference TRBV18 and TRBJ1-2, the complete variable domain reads NAGVMQNPRHLVRRRGQEARLRCSPMKGHSHVYWYRQLPEEGLKFMVYLQKENIIDESGMPKERFSAEFPKEGPSILRIQQVVRGDSAAYFCASSPGGTELNYGYTFGSGTRLTVV.

CDR3 nucleotide sequence: TGTGCCAGCAGCAAGACAGGGGGCGAAACAACTTTCTTT. The encoded protein is CASSKTGGETTFF. This chain links TRBV2 with TRBJ1-1; 10 bases map to TRBD1. Germline CDR1 reads SNHLY; CDR2 reads FYNNEI. V dropped 6 bases and J dropped 12; count of bases not matched to a gene: 10. This CDR3 region has 13 residues.

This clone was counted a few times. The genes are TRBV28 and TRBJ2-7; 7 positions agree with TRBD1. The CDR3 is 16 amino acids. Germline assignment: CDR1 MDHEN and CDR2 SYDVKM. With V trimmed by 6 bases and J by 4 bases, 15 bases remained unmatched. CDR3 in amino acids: CASRPAQGLPPYEQYF. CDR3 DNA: TGTGCCAGCAGACCAGCACAGGGGCTCCCCCCATACGAGCAGTACTTC.

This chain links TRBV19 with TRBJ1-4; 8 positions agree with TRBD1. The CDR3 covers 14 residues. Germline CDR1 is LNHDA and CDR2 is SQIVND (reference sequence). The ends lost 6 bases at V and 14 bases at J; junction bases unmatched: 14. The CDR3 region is CASRTTGVGRWLFF. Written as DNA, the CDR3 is TGTGCCAGTAGGACGACAGGGGTTGGTCGTTGGCTGTTTTTT.

In DNA form, the CDR3 reads TGTGCCAGCTCACCTCTAGGGGCCAACGTCCTGACTTTC. The encoded protein is CASSPLGANVLTF. V gene TRBV18 combines with J gene TRBJ2-6; D uncertain. CDR3 length equals 13 residues. Trimming took off 3 bases at V and 4 bases at J, with 4 bases between the two ends. From germline, CDR1 is KGHSH and CDR2 LQKENI. Using reference TRBV18 and TRBJ2-6 for the parts outside the CDR3, the full variable domain is NAGVMQNPRHLVRRRGQEARLRCSPMKGHSHVYWYRQLPEEGLKFMVYLQKENIIDESGMPKERFSAEFPKEGPSILRIQQVVRGDSAAYFCASSPLGANVLTFGAGSRLTVL.

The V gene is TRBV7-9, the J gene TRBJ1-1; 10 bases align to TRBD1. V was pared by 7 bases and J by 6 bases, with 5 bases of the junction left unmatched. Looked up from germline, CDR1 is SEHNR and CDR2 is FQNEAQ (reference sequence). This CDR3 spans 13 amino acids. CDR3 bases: TGTGCCAGCATCAGGGACAGGGGATCTGAAGCTTTCTTT. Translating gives CASIRDRGSEAFF.

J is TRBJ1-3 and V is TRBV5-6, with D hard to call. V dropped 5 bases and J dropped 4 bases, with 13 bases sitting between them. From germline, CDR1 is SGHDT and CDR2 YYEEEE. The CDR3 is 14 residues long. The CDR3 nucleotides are TGTGCCAGCAGTCTACGGGGAGTGGGAAACACCATATATTTT. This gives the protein CASSLRGVGNTIYF.

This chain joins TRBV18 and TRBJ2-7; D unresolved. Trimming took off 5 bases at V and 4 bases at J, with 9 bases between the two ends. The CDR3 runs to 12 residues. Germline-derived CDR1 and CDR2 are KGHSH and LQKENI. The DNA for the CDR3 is TGTGCCAGCTCAACGACACAATACGAGCAGTACTTC. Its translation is CASSTTQYEQYF.